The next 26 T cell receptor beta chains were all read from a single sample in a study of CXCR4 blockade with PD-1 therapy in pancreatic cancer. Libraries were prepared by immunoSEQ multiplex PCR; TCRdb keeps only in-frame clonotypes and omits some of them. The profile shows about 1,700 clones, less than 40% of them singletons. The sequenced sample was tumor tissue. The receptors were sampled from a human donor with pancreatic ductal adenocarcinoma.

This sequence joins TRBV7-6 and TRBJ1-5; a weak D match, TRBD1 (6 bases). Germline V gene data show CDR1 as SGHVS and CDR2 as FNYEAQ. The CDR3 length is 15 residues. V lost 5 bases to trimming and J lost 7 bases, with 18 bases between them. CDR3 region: CASSQEEGGSQPQHF. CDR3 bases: TGTGCCAGCAGCCAAGAAGAAGGGGGAAGCCAGCCCCAGCATTTT.

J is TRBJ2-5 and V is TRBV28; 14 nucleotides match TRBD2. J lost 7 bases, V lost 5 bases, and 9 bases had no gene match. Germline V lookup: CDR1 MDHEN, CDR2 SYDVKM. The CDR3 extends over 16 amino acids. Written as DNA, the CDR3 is TGTGCCAGCAGTATTGGGACTAGCGGGAGTGTTGGGACCCAGTACTTC. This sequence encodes CASSIGTSGSVGTQYF.

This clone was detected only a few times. This CDR3 is CASSLEGSTGNTIYF. The DNA for the CDR3 is TGTGCCAGCAGCTTAGAGGGGTCGACTGGAAACACCATATATTTT. V is TRBV11-3 and J is TRBJ1-3; D is undetermined. Trimming shortened V by 0 bases and J by 2 bases, and 8 bases separated the two germline ends. The V gene's germline CDR1 is SGHNT and CDR2 YENEEA. CDR3 length: 15 residues.

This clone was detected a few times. The CDR3 is CASSDGGRGRDTQYF. CDR3 bases: TGTGCCAGCAGTGACGGAGGCAGGGGGCGGGATACGCAGTATTTT. This chain connects TRBV9 to TRBJ2-3, with 8 bases aligning to TRBD1. V was clipped by 5 bases and J by 6 bases; unmatched bases: 11. The CDR3 is 15 residues long. The germline V gene encodes CDR1 SGDLS and CDR2 YYNGEE. The full variable domain, its missing parts supplied by reference TRBV9 and TRBJ2-3, is DSGVTQTPKHLITATGQRVTLRCSPRSGDLSVYWYQQSLDQGLQFLIQYYNGEERAKGNILERFSAQQFPDLHSELNLSSLELGDSALYFCASSDGGRGRDTQYFGPGTRLTVL.

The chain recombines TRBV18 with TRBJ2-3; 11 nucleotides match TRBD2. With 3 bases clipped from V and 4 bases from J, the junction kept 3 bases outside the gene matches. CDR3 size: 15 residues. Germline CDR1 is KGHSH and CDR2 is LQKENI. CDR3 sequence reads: CASSPGLAAADTQYF. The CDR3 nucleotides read TGTGCCAGCTCACCGGGACTAGCGGCCGCAGATACGCAGTATTTT.

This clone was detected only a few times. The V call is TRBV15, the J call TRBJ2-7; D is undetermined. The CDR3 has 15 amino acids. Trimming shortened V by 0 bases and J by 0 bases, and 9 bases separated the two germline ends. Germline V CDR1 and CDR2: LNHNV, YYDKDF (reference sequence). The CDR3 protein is CATSRELAASYEQYF. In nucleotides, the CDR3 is TGTGCCACCAGCAGAGAGTTGGCGGCCTCCTACGAGCAGTACTTC. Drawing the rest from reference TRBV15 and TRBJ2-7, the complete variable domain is DAMVIQNPRYQVTQFGKPVTLSCSQTLNHNVMYWYQQKSSQAPKLLFHYYDKDFNNEADTPDNFQSRRPNTSFCFLDIRSPGLGDTAMYLCATSRELAASYEQYFGPGTRLTVT.

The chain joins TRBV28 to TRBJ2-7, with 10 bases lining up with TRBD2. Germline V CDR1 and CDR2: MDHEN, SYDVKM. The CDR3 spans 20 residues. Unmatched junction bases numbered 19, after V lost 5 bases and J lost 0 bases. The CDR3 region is CASSPLTRTSGKRYSYEQYF. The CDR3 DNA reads TGTGCCAGCAGTCCCTTAACACGGACTAGCGGAAAGCGATACTCCTACGAGCAGTACTTC.

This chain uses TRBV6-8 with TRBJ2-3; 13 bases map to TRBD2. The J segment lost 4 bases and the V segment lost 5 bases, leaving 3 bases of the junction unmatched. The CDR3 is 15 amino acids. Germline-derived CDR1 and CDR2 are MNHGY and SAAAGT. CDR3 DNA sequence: TGTGCCAGCAGTCTCACTAGCGGGAGGGCAGATACGCAGTATTTT. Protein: CASSLTSGRADTQYF.

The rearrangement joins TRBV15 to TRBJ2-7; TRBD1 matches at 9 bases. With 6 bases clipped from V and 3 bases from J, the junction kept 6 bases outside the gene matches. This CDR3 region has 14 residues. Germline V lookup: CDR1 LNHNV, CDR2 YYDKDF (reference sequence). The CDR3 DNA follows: TGTGCCACCAGAGATGGGACAGGGATCTACGAGCAGTACTTC. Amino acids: CATRDGTGIYEQYF.

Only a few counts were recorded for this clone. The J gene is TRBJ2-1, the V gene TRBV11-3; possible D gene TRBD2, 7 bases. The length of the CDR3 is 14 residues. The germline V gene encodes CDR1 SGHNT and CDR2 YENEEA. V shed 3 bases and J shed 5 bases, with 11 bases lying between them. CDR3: CASSLGGGNNEQFF. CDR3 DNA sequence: TGTGCCAGCAGCTTGGGAGGGGGTAACAATGAGCAGTTCTTC.

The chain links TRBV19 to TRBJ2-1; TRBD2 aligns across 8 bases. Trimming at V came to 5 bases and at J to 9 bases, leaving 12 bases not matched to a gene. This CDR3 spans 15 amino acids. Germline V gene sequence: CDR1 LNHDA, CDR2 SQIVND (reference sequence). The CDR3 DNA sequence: TGTGCCAGTAGTCAAAACAGCGGGGGTTCCCTTGAGCAGTTCTTC. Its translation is CASSQNSGGSLEQFF.

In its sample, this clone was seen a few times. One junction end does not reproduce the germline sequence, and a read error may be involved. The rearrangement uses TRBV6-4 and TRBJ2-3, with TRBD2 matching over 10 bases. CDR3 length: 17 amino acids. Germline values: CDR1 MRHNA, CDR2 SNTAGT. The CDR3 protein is CASSYSRAGGRKDTQYF. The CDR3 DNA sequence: TGTGCCAGCAGTTACTCCCGAGCGGGGGGGCGGAAAGATACGCAGTATTTT.

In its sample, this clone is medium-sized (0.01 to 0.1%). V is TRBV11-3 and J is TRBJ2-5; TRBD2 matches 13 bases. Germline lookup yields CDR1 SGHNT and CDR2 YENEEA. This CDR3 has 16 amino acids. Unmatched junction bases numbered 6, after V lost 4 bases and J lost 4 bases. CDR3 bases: TGTGCCAGCAGCTCCGGACTAGCGGGGGAGGGAGAGACCCAGTACTTC. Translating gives CASSSGLAGEGETQYF. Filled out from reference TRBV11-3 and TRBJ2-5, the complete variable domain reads EAGVVQSPRYKIIEKKQPVAFWCNPISGHNTLYWYLQNLGQGPELLIRYENEEAVDDSQLPKDRFSAERLKGVDSTLKIQPAELGDSAVYLCASSSGLAGEGETQYFGPGTRLLVL.

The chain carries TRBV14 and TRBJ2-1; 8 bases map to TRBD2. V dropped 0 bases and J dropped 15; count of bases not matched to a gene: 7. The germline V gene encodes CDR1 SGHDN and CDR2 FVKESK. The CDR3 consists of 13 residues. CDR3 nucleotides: TGTGCCAGCAGCCAAGAGGGAGCGGGAGTGGTGTTCTTC. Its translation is CASSQEGAGVVFF.

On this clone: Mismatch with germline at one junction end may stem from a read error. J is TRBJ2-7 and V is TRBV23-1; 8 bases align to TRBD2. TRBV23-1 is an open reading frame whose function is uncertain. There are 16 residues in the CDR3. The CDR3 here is CASSQSGGDNSYEQYF. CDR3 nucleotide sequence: TGCGCCAGCAGCCAATCCGGGGGGGACAATTCCTACGAGCAGTACTTC.

CDR3 loop: CAISRNMNTEAFF. CDR3 nucleotides: TGTGCCATTAGCAGGAATATGAACACTGAAGCTTTCTTT. The chain links TRBV6-8 to TRBJ1-1; no clear D. The CDR3 is 13 residues long. Per the germline V gene, CDR1 is MNHGY and CDR2 is SAAAGT. Trimming took off 10 bases at V and 0 bases at J, with 12 bases between the two ends.

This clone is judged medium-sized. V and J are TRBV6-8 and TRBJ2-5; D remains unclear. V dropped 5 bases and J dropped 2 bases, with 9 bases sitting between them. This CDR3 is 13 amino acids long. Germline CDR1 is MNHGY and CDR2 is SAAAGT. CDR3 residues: CASSRAEQETQYF. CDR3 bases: TGTGCCAGCAGTAGGGCAGAGCAAGAGACCCAGTACTTC.

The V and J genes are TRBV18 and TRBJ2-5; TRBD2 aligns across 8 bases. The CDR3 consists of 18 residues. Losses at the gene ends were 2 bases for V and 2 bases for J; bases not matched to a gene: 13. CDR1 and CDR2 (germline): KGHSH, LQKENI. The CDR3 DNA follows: TGTGCCAGCTCACCATTGGGGCTAGCGGGTTTATTACAAGAGACCCAGTACTTC. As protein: CASSPLGLAGLLQETQYF.

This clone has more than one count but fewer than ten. CDR3 in amino acids: CASSIGGTSGDMQYF. DNA of the CDR3: TGTGCCAGCAGCATTGGCGGGACTAGCGGTGACATGCAGTATTTT. The chain joins TRBV7-5 to TRBJ2-3; TRBD2 is taken as the D call from the table, unchecked against the DNA. TRBV7-5 is a known pseudogene. CDR3 length equals 15 residues.

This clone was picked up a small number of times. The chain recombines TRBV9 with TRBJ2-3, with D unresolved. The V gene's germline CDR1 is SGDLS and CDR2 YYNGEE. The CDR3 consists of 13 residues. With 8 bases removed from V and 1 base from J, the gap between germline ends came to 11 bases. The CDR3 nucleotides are TGTGCCAGGGCCTTCCCCCGCACAGATACGCAGTATTTT. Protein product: CARAFPRTDTQYF.

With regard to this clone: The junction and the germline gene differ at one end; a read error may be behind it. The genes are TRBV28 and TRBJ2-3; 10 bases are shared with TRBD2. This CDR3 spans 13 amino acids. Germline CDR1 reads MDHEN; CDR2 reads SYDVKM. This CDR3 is CVSGLAATDTQYF. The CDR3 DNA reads TGTGTCAGCGGACTAGCGGCCACAGATACGCAGTATTTT.

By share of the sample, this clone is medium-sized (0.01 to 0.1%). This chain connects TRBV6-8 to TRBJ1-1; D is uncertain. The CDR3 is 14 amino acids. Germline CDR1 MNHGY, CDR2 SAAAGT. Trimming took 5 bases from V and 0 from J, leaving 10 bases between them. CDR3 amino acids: CASSEAGMNTEAFF. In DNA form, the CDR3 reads TGTGCCAGCAGTGAGGCAGGAATGAACACTGAAGCTTTCTTT.

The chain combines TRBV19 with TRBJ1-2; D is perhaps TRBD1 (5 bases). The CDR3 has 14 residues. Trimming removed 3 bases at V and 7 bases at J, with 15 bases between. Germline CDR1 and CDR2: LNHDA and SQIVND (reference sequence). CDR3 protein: CASSMLGRERGYTF. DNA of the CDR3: TGTGCCAGTAGTATGCTCGGCAGGGAGCGTGGCTACACCTTC.

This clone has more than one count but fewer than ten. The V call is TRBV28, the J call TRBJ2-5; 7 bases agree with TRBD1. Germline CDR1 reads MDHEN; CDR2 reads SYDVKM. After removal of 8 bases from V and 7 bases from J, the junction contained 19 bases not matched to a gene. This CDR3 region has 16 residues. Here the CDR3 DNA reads TGTGCCAGCCTGAGTGGGGACAGCGTCTACCAGGGGACCCAGTACTTC. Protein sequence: CASLSGDSVYQGTQYF.

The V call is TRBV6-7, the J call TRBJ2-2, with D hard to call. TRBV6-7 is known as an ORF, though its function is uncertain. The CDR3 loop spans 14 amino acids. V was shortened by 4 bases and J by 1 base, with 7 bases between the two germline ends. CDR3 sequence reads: CASSLFRNTGELFF. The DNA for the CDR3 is TGTGCCAGCAGTTTATTTAGGAACACCGGGGAGCTGTTTTTT.

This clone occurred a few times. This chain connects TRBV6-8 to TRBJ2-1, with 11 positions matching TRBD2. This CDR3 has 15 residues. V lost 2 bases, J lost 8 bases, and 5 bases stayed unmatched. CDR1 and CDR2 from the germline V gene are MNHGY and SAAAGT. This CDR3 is CASSYTASGGYEQFF. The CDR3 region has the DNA TGTGCCAGCAGTTACACGGCTAGCGGGGGGTATGAGCAGTTCTTC.